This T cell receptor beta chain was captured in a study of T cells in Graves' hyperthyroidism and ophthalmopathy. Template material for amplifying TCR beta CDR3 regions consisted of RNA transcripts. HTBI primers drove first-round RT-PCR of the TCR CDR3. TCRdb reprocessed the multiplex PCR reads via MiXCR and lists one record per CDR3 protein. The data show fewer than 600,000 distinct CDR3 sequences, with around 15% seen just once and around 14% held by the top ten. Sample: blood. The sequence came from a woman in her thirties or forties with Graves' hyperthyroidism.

The CDR3 reads CASNNRDGSFYEQYF. The CDR3 region has the DNA TGTGCCAGTAATAACCGGGACGGAAGTTTCTACGAGCAGTACTTC. The genes are TRBV19 and TRBJ2-7, with D perhaps being TRBD1 or TRBD2 (5 bases each). V gave up 7 bases and J gave up 3 bases, with 19 bases separating them. The CDR3 is made up of 15 amino acids. Germline V gene lookup returns CDR1 LNHDA and CDR2 SQIVND (reference sequence).